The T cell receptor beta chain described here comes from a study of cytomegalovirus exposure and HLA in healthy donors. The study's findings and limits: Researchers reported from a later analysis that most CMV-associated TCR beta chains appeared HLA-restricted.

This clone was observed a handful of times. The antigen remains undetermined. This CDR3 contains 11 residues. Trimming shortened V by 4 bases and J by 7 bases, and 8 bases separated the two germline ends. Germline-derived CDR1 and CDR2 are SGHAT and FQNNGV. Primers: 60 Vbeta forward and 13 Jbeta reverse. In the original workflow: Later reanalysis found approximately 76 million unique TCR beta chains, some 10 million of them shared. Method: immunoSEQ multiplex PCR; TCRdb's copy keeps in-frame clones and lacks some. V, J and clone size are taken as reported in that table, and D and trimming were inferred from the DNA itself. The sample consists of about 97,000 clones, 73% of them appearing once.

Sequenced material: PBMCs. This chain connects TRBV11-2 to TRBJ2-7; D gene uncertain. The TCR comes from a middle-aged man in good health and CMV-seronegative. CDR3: CASSSQLEQYF. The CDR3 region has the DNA TGTGCCAGCAGCTCACAATTGGAGCAGTACTTC.